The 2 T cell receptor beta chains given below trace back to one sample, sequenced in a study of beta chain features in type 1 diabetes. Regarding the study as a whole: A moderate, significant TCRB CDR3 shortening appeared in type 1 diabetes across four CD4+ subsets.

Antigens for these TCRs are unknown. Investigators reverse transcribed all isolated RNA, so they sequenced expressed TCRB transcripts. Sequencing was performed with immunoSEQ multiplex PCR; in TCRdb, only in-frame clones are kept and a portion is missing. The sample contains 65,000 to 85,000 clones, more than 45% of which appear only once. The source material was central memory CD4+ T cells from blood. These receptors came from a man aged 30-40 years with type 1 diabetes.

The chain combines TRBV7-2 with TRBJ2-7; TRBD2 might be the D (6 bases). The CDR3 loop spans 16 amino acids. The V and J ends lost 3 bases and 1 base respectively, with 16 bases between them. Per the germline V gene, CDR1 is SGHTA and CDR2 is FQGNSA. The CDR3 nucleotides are TGTGCCAGCAGCTTCAAATCGGGACTTAATTCCTACGAGCAGTACTTC. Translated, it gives CASSFKSGLNSYEQYF.

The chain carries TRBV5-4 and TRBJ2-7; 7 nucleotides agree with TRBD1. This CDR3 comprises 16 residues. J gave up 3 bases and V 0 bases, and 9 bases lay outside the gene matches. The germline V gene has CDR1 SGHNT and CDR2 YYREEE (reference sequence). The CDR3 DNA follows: TGTGCCAGCAGCTTGGTTCCAGGGGGTACAGGCTACGAGCAGTACTTC. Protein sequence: CASSLVPGGTGYEQYF. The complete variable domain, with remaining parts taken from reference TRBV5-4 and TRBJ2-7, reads ETGVTQSPTHLIKTRGQQVTLRCSSQSGHNTVSWYQQALGQGPQFIFQYYREEENGRGNFPPRFSGLQFPNYSSELNVNALELDDSALYLCASSLVPGGTGYEQYFGPGTRLTVT.